This TCR beta chain was sequenced in a study of molecular identifiers for immune sequencing clone quantification. About the study: Across replicate runs, RNA obtained from about 21,000 or 97,000 naive CD8 cells was divided into five, with four undergoing sequencing. Findings and caveats of the study: Clone sizes could be underestimated for highly expanded clones when identical TCR molecules share a barcode.

A single record per CDR3 protein comes from TCRdb applying MiXCR to the PCR reads. The sample yields a few hundred thousand distinct CDR3 sequences, about 25% seen once. Germline CDR1 and CDR2: MNHNS and SASEGT. This CDR3 contains 15 residues. The trim removed 1 base at V and 4 bases at J, leaving 4 bases unmatched. A few counts support this clonotype. Its antigen remains unknown. This receptor was obtained from a human donor in good health. Some libraries in this study had Jurkat cell RNA spiked in. The sequencing sample was made of naive CD8+ T cells from blood, with Jurkat cell RNA spiked in. Specified subset: FACS-sorted CD8+CD4-CCR7+CD45RA+ naive T cells. This chain links TRBV6-1 with TRBJ1-2, with 9 bases that match TRBD1. In DNA form, the CDR3 reads TGTGCCAGCAGTGAAGATGGACAGGGGTTCTATGGCTACACCTTC. It specifies CASSEDGQGFYGYTF.